The rows below give T cell receptor beta chains drawn from one sample of a study of blood T cell repertoires in COVID-19. Generated by immunoSEQ multiplex PCR, the TCRdb table keeps only in-frame clones and is missing some. The sample lists a few hundred thousand clones, 90% occurring once. The sequencing sample was made of peripheral blood. The receptor source for this set is a woman aged 55 to 70 with COVID-19, enrolled during active disease. Each CDR3 is given with its conserved first and last residue. A D gene is named only where the DNA matches it firmly. Expanded clones get a size class; other rows say once, few or many, or leave the size out.

v_gene	d_gene	abundance	j_gene	CDR3nt	CDR3aa
TRBV4-2	-	-	TRBJ2-1	TGTGCCAGCAGCCAAGATCCGGGGGACCACCCCTACAATGAGCAGTTCTTC	CASSQDPGDHPYNEQFF
TRBV4-2	TRBD1	few	TRBJ2-7	TGTGCCAGCAGCCAAGGGGACAGCTCCTACGAGCAGTACTTC	CASSQGDSSYEQYF
TRBV6-2/TRBV6-3	-	-	TRBJ1-5	TGTGCCAGCAGTCCCCGGACAGCGAGCAATCAGCCCCAGCATTTT	CASSPRTASNQPQHF
TRBV4-1	-	-	TRBJ2-7	TGCGCCAGCAGCCAAGCGACAGGCTTCGGCCCTTTCTACGAGCAGTACTTC	CASSQATGFGPFYEQYF
TRBV16	-	-	TRBJ1-2	TGTGCCAGCAGCCTACCCGGGAAAATAGGGTATGGCTACACCTTC	CASSLPGKIGYGYTF
TRBV13	-	-	TRBJ2-7	TGTGCCAGCAGCTTGACACCCTTCTACGAGCAGTACTTC	CASSLTPFYEQYF
TRBV3-1/TRBV3-2	TRBD1	-	TRBJ1-2	TGTGCCAGCAGCGGGGACAGTATTAAGGCGAGGGGCTACACCTTC	CASSGDSIKARGYTF
TRBV19	TRBD1	-	TRBJ1-2	TGTGCCAGTAGCTTGGGACAGAACTATGGCTACACCTTC	CASSLGQNYGYTF
TRBV9	-	-	TRBJ1-1	TGTGCCAGCAGCGTAGGGACAGCTAGGGGCACTGAAGCTTTCTTT	CASSVGTARGTEAFF
TRBV7-9	-	-	TRBJ1-1	TGTGCCAGCAGCCGACAGACTGAAGCTTTCTTT	CASSRQTEAFF
TRBV7-8	-	-	TRBJ1-1	TGTGCCAGCTATCGGGGGGAGAACACTGAAGCTTTCTTT	CASYRGENTEAFF
TRBV11-2	TRBD1	-	TRBJ1-1	TGTGCCAGCAGCTTAGGGACAGGGAACACTGAAGCTTTCTTT	CASSLGTGNTEAFF
TRBV7-2	-	-	TRBJ2-1	TGTGCCAGCAGCTTTCGGACAGGGAGGGGCAATGAGCAGTTCTTC	CASSFRTGRGNEQFF
TRBV18	-	-	TRBJ2-2	TGTGCCAGCTCACCTAGACCGGCGGCCGGGGAGCTGTTTTTT	CASSPRPAAGELFF
TRBV5-4	TRBD2	-	TRBJ2-2	TGTGCCAGCAGCTTGAGTCCCAGGGAGGGCGGGGAGCTGTTTTTT	CASSLSPREGGELFF
TRBV5-4	TRBD1	-	TRBJ2-5	TGTGCCAGCAGCCATAGGGACAGGGGGTCGGAGACCCAGTACTTC	CASSHRDRGSETQYF
TRBV3-1/TRBV3-2	TRBD1	-	TRBJ1-2	TGTGCCAGCAGCCCCCGCGGACAGGGATTTTCAACGAACTATGGCTACACCTTC	CASSPRGQGFSTNYGYTF
TRBV5-4	-	-	TRBJ1-6	TGTGCCAGTACTGAGAGCTCCTATAATTCACCCCTCCACTTT	CASTESSYNSPLHF
TRBV11-2	-	-	TRBJ1-1	TGTGCCAGCAGCTCTGGACAAGTAATATCGAGCACTGAAGCTTTCTTT	CASSSGQVISSTEAFF
TRBV7-9	TRBD1	-	TRBJ1-4	TGTGCCAGCAGCTTAGACAGGGGGCAGGAAAAACTGTTTTTT	CASSLDRGQEKLFF
TRBV5-6	TRBD1	-	TRBJ2-7	TGTGCCAGCAGCTGGACAGGGGGTTACGAGCAGTACTTC	CASSWTGGYEQYF
TRBV20-1	-	-	TRBJ1-1	TGCAGTGCTAGAGTGGGGACAGAAGCTTTCTTT	CSARVGTEAFF
TRBV11-2	TRBD2	-	TRBJ2-7	TGTGCCAGCAGCTTGGGAGCGGGGGGGCCGTACTACGAGCAGTACTTC	CASSLGAGGPYYEQYF
TRBV5-6	-	-	TRBJ2-1	TGTGCCAGCAGCCCAGGGGGGAATGAGCAGTTCTTC	CASSPGGNEQFF
TRBV9	-	-	TRBJ2-4	TGTGCCAGCAGCCCCAAGGTGGGCCGAAGATACATTCAGTACTTC	CASSPKVGRRYIQYF
TRBV7-7	TRBD2	-	TRBJ2-1	TGTGCTAGCAGCCGGGGACTAGCGGGCTCAAATGAGCAGTTCTTC	CASSRGLAGSNEQFF
TRBV12-3/TRBV12-4	-	once	TRBJ1-1	TGTGCCAGCAGTTCATCAGGGACTGAAGCTTTCTTT	CASSSSGTEAFF
TRBV5-1	TRBD1	-	TRBJ2-3	TGCGCCAGCAGCCCCGAGGACAGGCGGAGCACAGATACGCAGTATTTT	CASSPEDRRSTDTQYF
TRBV5-4	TRBD1	-	TRBJ1-1	TGTGCCAGCAGCCGACCTCGGACAGGGAACACTGAAGCTTTCTTT	CASSRPRTGNTEAFF
TRBV19	TRBD1	-	TRBJ1-2	TGTGCCAGTACCTCCGCGGGGGTAGGGACAGGACTTAACTATGGCTACACCTTC	CASTSAGVGTGLNYGYTF
TRBV30	-	-	TRBJ1-4	TGTGCCTGGAGTGGTAGAGCTAATGAAAAACTGTTTTTT	CAWSGRANEKLFF
TRBV9	TRBD1	-	TRBJ1-2	TGTGCCAGCAGCGTAGTGGGGACAGGACCGCGGGAAGGCTACACCTTC	CASSVVGTGPREGYTF
TRBV6-5	-	-	TRBJ2-7	TGTGCCAGCAGTTACTCCAGGGAAGTGGGCCACGAGCAGTACTTC	CASSYSREVGHEQYF
TRBV27	TRBD2	-	TRBJ2-5	TGTGCCAGCAGTTCATACGGGACTAGCGGGGGTGGGGAGACCCAGTACTTC	CASSSYGTSGGGETQYF
TRBV3-1/TRBV3-2	TRBD1	once	TRBJ1-1	TGTGCCAGCAGGGAACAGGGGTTGGGGGAAGAAGCTTTCTTT	CASREQGLGEEAFF
TRBV18	-	-	TRBJ2-3	TGTGCCAGCTCAGCGGAGGTCACAGATACGCAGTATTTT	CASSAEVTDTQYF
TRBV10-3	-	-	TRBJ1-1	TGTGCCATCAGTGAGTCATGGGGGGCTGAAGCTTTCTTT	CAISESWGAEAFF
TRBV9	-	-	TRBJ2-2	TGTGCCAGCAGCGCGTTTTTAAGCGGGCCCAACACCGGGGAGCTGTTTTTT	CASSAFLSGPNTGELFF
TRBV6-5	TRBD1	once	TRBJ1-2	TGTGCCAGCAGTTACTCTCCGGACAGGGCGCATGGCTACACCTTC	CASSYSPDRAHGYTF
TRBV5-8	-	-	TRBJ2-7	TGTGCCAGCAGCCCTCTGACTGAGCAGTACTTC	CASSPLTEQYF
TRBV7-2	-	once	TRBJ1-1	TGTGCCAGCAGAGTACCGGGGTTTAAGAACACTGAAGCTTTCTTT	CASRVPGFKNTEAFF
TRBV7-2	-	few	TRBJ1-5	TGTGCCAGCAGCCCAGAGGCAAGGCAGCCCCAGCATTTT	CASSPEARQPQHF
TRBV9	TRBD2	-	TRBJ2-1	TGTGCCAGCAGCGCGAGGGTAGCGGGGCACAATGAGCAGTTCTTC	CASSARVAGHNEQFF
TRBV6-2/TRBV6-3	-	-	TRBJ1-1	TGTGCCAGCAGTTATCAGACAGAGAACACTGAAGCTTTCTTT	CASSYQTENTEAFF
TRBV11-3	-	-	TRBJ2-3	TGTGCCAGCAGCTTAGGGGCTACTAGCACAGATACGCAGTATTTT	CASSLGATSTDTQYF
TRBV5-1	TRBD1	-	TRBJ1-1	TGCGCCAGCAGCTTACAAGGGGGCGGAACTGAAGCTTTCTTT	CASSLQGGGTEAFF
TRBV5-5	TRBD1	-	TRBJ2-2	TGTGCCAGCAGCTTGGGGGTTAGGGACAGGACCGGGGAGCTGTTTTTT	CASSLGVRDRTGELFF
TRBV6-6	-	-	TRBJ1-1	TGTGCCAGCAGTCGTCGAAAGGAGGCGAACACTGAAGCTTTCTTT	CASSRRKEANTEAFF
TRBV27	-	-	TRBJ1-1	TGTGCCAGCAGTTTCCTCGGTCCGAACACTGAAGCTTTCTTT	CASSFLGPNTEAFF
TRBV4-3	TRBD1	-	TRBJ1-4	TGCGCCAGCAGCCAAGTTTGGACAGGGGATGAAAAACTGTTTTTT	CASSQVWTGDEKLFF
TRBV5-5	-	-	TRBJ1-2	TGTGCCAGCAGCTTGCAGGCTTTAAACTATGGCTACACCTTC	CASSLQALNYGYTF
TRBV20-1	TRBD2	-	TRBJ2-7	TGCAGTGCTAGTCGAGGGCTCGGGGGGTCCTACGAGCAGTACTTC	CSASRGLGGSYEQYF
TRBV5-1	TRBD2	-	TRBJ2-3	TGCGCCAGCAGCTTACGGGGGCTAGCGGGGTTCCAAGATACGCAGTATTTT	CASSLRGLAGFQDTQYF
TRBV5-1	TRBD2	-	TRBJ2-5	TGCGCCAGCAGCTTTTCTAGCGGGGGGCCCCGTCCCCAGTACTTC	CASSFSSGGPRPQYF
TRBV11-2	-	-	TRBJ1-1	TGTGCCAGCAGCTTAGGTGTTATGAACACTGAAGCTTTCTTT	CASSLGVMNTEAFF